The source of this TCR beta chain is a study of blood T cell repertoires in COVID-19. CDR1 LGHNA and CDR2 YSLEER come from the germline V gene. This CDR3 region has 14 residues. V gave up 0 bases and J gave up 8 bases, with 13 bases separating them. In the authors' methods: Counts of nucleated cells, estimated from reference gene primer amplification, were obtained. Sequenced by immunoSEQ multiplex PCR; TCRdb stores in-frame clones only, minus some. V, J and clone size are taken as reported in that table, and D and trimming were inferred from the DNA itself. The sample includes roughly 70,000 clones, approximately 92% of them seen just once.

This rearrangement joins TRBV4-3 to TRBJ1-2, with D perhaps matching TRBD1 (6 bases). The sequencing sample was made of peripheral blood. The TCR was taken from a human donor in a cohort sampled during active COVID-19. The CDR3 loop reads CASSQDVGADGYTF. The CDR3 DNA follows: TGCGCCAGCAGCCAAGACGTGGGGGCTGACGGCTACACCTTC.